The 20 T cell receptor beta chains below all came from one sample that was sequenced in a study of shared clonotypes between healthy human individuals. The data were produced by immunoSEQ multiplex PCR, yet TCRdb's version contains in-frame clones alone and is incomplete. The repertoire holds about 1.1 million clones, with about 80% as singletons. The sequenced sample was memory CD4+ T cells from PBMCs. The subset is: CD45RA-negative fraction. These receptors were taken from a young man in good health. Some clones in this sample may be carry-over from other donors' samples.

This clone was seen only a few times. The chain is built from TRBV5-1 and TRBJ2-5; D is ambiguous. Trimming took 4 bases from V and 5 from J, leaving 12 bases between them. Germline assignment: CDR1 SGHRS and CDR2 YFSETQ. The length of the CDR3 is 13 residues. As DNA, the CDR3 is TGCGCCAGCAGCCCACTATTAGCCGAGACCCAGTACTTC. Its protein is CASSPLLAETQYF.

This clone was observed a single time. The gene calls are TRBV6-1 and TRBJ2-3; D ambiguous. The V and J ends lost 5 bases and 8 bases respectively, with 8 bases between them. Per germline, CDR1 MNHNS and CDR2 SASEGT. This CDR3 comprises 11 residues. This CDR3 is CASSYGGTQYF. The CDR3 coding sequence is TGTGCCAGCAGTTACGGCGGTACGCAGTATTTT.

This clone showed up just a few times. V is TRBV11-2 and J is TRBJ1-1; 9 nucleotides line up with TRBD1. With V trimmed by 4 bases and J by 10 bases, 10 bases remained unmatched. Germline V gene sequence: CDR1 SGHAT, CDR2 FQNNGV. There are 14 residues in the CDR3. CDR3 amino acids: CASSSSGQGSGAFF. CDR3 nucleotide sequence: TGTGCCAGCAGCTCCTCCGGACAGGGGAGCGGAGCTTTCTTT.

The chain has TRBV7-3 and TRBJ2-5; 8 bases line up with TRBD1. The CDR3 consists of 15 residues. Germline V gives CDR1 SGHTA, CDR2 FQGTGA. The V segment lost 5 bases and the J segment 1 base; nucleotides outside the gene matches: 6. CDR3 sequence (DNA): TGTGCCAGCAGCACCAACAGGGGGGTCCAAGAGACCCAGTACTTC. Protein product: CASSTNRGVQETQYF.

Remarks on this clone: A much larger clone sits a single nucleotide away, making a read error possible. The CDR3 nucleotides read TGTGCCTGGAGGGGAAGAGGGAATTCACCCCTCCACTTT. Its protein product is CAWRGRGNSPLHF. The genes are TRBV30 and TRBJ1-6; D uncertain. Trimming removed 3 bases from V and 7 bases from J, with 10 bases in between. CDR3 size: 13 residues. CDR1 and CDR2 (germline): GTSNPN, SVGIG (reference sequence). Supplemented by reference TRBV30 and TRBJ1-6, the full variable domain reads SQTIHQWPATLVQPVGSPLSLECTVEGTSNPNLYWYRQAAGRGLQLLFYSVGIGQISSEVPQNLSASRPQDRQFILSSKKLLLSDSGFYLCAWRGRGNSPLHFGNGTRLTVT.

The chain uses TRBV28 and TRBJ2-7; D is undetermined. Trimming removed 6 bases at V and 6 bases at J, with 12 bases between. The CDR3 covers 12 residues. The germline CDR1 and CDR2 sequences are MDHEN and SYDVKM. In nucleotides, the CDR3 is TGTGCCAGCAGCGTGCAGGCAACCGAGCAGTACTTC. This translates into CASSVQATEQYF.

The CDR3 DNA sequence: TGTGCCAGCAGCCCGGCCCAAGGGGGTATGAACACTGAAGCTTTCTTT. It specifies CASSPAQGGMNTEAFF. The V and J genes are TRBV5-4 and TRBJ1-1, with D maybe TRBD1 (6 bases). Germline V lookup: CDR1 SGHNT, CDR2 YYREEE (reference sequence). V was trimmed by 4 bases and J by 0 bases, leaving 16 bases between them. The length of the CDR3 is 16 residues.

This sequence joins TRBV11-2 and TRBJ2-1, with D perhaps matching TRBD2 (6 bases). CDR1 SGHAT and CDR2 FQNNGV come from the germline V gene. The length of the CDR3 is 15 residues. Deletions cut 5 bases from V and 9 bases from J, with 20 bases between. CDR3 residues: CASSPRRDFGPEQFF. The CDR3 nucleotides read TGTGCCAGCAGCCCGCGCCGGGACTTCGGTCCTGAGCAGTTCTTC.

The gene calls are TRBV29-1 and TRBJ2-6; no firm D call. The CDR3 is 14 amino acids. Germline loops: CDR1 SQVTM, CDR2 ANQGSEA. Trimming left V 5 bases short and J 0 bases short, with 8 bases between. CDR3 sequence reads: CSVRHPSGANVLTF. The CDR3, as DNA: TGCAGCGTTCGACACCCCTCTGGGGCCAACGTCCTGACTTTC.

In this sample, this clone turned up once. The chain has TRBV2 and TRBJ2-7; D is possibly TRBD1 (6 bases). Trimming left V 5 bases short and J 7 bases short, with 21 bases between. Germline loops: CDR1 SNHLY, CDR2 FYNNEI. CDR3 length equals 15 residues. In nucleotides, the CDR3 is TGTGCCAGCAGTTTTGTTGGTATTGGGGGCGGTGAGCAGTACTTC. Its protein product is CASSFVGIGGGEQYF.

This sequence joins TRBV4-1 and TRBJ2-6, with a weak D call TRBD1 (6 bases). Trimming removed 4 bases from V and 1 base from J, with 11 bases in between. This CDR3 is 16 amino acids long. Germline V gene lookup returns CDR1 MGHRA and CDR2 YSYEKL. The CDR3 coding sequence is TGCGCCAGCAGCCTTACAGGGTTATCTGGGGCCAACGTCCTGACTTTC. Translation gives CASSLTGLSGANVLTF.

A word on this clone: Other DNA sequences in this specimen translate into the identical CDR3. This sequence joins TRBV18 and TRBJ2-2, with no clear D. Trimming stripped 2 bases from V and 5 bases from J, with 6 bases between. The CDR3 spans 13 residues. The germline V gene encodes CDR1 KGHSH and CDR2 LQKENI. The CDR3 region has the DNA TGTGCCAGCTCACCAGGGCGAACCGGGGAGCTGTTTTTT. This gives the protein CASSPGRTGELFF.

The chain is built from TRBV29-1 and TRBJ2-4; TRBD1 matches 8 bases. Trimming at V came to 0 bases and at J to 7 bases, leaving 11 bases not matched to a gene. The CDR3 runs 16 residues. Germline V gene lookup returns CDR1 SQVTM and CDR2 ANQGSEA. Written as DNA, the CDR3 is TGCAGCGTTGAAGATGGGTCAGGGGGCGCCACGAACATTCAGTACTTC. This gives the protein CSVEDGSGGATNIQYF.

The rearrangement joins TRBV30 to TRBJ1-3, with 7 positions matching TRBD1. The length of the CDR3 is 14 residues. Germline V CDR1 and CDR2: GTSNPN, SVGIG (reference sequence). The V segment lost 5 bases and the J segment 4 bases; nucleotides outside the gene matches: 8. The CDR3 is CAWRRGGSGNTIYF. CDR3 coding DNA: TGTGCCTGGCGTCGAGGGGGCTCCGGAAACACCATATATTTT.

The chain is built from TRBV18 and TRBJ2-3; 7 bases agree with TRBD2. The CDR3 totals 13 residues. Unmatched junction bases numbered 4, after V lost 0 bases and J lost 10 bases. The V gene's germline CDR1 is KGHSH and CDR2 LQKENI. The CDR3 DNA reads as TGTGCCAGCTCACCACCCGGCCTAGCGGCGCAGTATTTT. This translates into CASSPPGLAAQYF.

The chain employs TRBV18 and TRBJ1-2; D is possibly TRBD1 (5 bases). CDR3 length: 14 amino acids. V lost 2 bases and J 4 bases, leaving 11 bases between the germline ends. Germline V gives CDR1 KGHSH, CDR2 LQKENI. The CDR3 DNA reads TGTGCCAGCTCACCAGGCGACAGCCTCTATGGCTACACCTTC. This encodes CASSPGDSLYGYTF.

In DNA, the CDR3 is TGTGCCAGCAGCACTGTAGGACAGGTCTCCTACGAGCAGTACTTC. Amino acids: CASSTVGQVSYEQYF. The V gene is TRBV21-1, the J gene TRBJ2-7; TRBD1 is the table's D call, not checked against the DNA. TRBV21-1 is a documented pseudogene. CDR3 length: 15 amino acids.

The chain combines TRBV7-9 with TRBJ1-1; D is unresolved. This CDR3 is built from 16 residues. Deletions cut 1 base from V and 6 bases from J, with 18 bases between. Germline V CDR1 and CDR2: SEHNR, FQNEAQ (reference sequence). This CDR3 is CASSLVGRVSSPEAFF. The CDR3 nucleotides read TGTGCCAGCAGCTTAGTAGGCCGGGTTAGTAGCCCTGAAGCTTTCTTT.

The chain recombines TRBV18 with TRBJ2-5; D possibly corresponds to TRBD1 (6 bases). Deletions cut 6 bases from V and 5 bases from J, with 16 bases between. The CDR3 is 14 residues long. CDR1 and CDR2 (germline): KGHSH, LQKENI. CDR3 sequence reads: CASSHAGVEETQYF. The CDR3 DNA follows: TGTGCCAGCTCTCACGCAGGGGTTGAGGAGACCCAGTACTTC.

This clone was found many times. J is TRBJ2-7 and V is TRBV5-6, with 10 bases fitting TRBD1. The CDR3 is 16 amino acids. The germline CDR1 and CDR2 sequences are SGHDT and YYEEEE. J was trimmed by 5 bases and V by 4 bases; bases with no gene match: 12. The CDR3, as DNA: TGTGCCAGCAGCCAATTGGTGGGACAGGGGATTGACGAGCAGTACTTC. This sequence encodes CASSQLVGQGIDEQYF.